The 26 T cell receptor beta chains in this list originate from one sample, sequenced in a study of blood T cell repertoires in COVID-19. Clones were read by immunoSEQ multiplex PCR, and TCRdb kept only the in-frame ones, dropping some. This sample has about 59,000 clones; approximately 79% occur once, and the top ten carry under 4%. The sample comprised peripheral blood. These TCRs come from a man aged 55 to 70 with acute or convalescent COVID-19.

The genes are TRBV29-1 and TRBJ2-7; D is possibly TRBD1 (5 bases). CDR1 is SQVTM and CDR2 is ANQGSEA in the germline V gene. Deletions cut 1 base from V and 11 bases from J, with 18 bases between. This CDR3 is built from 13 residues. CDR3 coding DNA: TGCAGCGTTGAAGGTCAGATGGCAGGGAATGAGTACTTC. Translation gives CSVEGQMAGNEYF.

This clone was observed a handful of times. This sequence joins TRBV19 and TRBJ2-5; D gene unclear. Trimming pared 1 base from V and 5 bases from J, leaving 8 bases between. The CDR3 contains 13 residues. The germline V gene encodes CDR1 LNHDA and CDR2 SQIVND (reference sequence). The CDR3 sequence is CASSIGVRETQYF. In nucleotides, the CDR3 is TGTGCCAGTAGTATAGGGGTCAGGGAGACCCAGTACTTC.

The chain recombines TRBV5-1 with TRBJ2-7; a weak D match, TRBD2 (6 bases). The CDR3 has 16 amino acids. Trimming removed 1 base from V and 5 bases from J, with 19 bases in between. Germline V gene data show CDR1 as SGHRS and CDR2 as YFSETQ. The CDR3 nucleotides read TGCGCCAGCAGCTTGCGAGATTTGGGGGGACTCAACGAGCAGTACTTC. Its protein is CASSLRDLGGLNEQYF. The full variable domain, in which reference TRBV5-1 and TRBJ2-7 provide the parts outside the CDR3, is KAGVTQTPRYLIKTRGQQVTLSCSPISGHRSVSWYQQTPGQGLQFLFEYFSETQRNKGNFPGRFSGRQFSNSRSEMNVSTLELGDSALYLCASSLRDLGGLNEQYFGPGTRLTVT.

The V gene is TRBV12-3 or TRBV12-4, the J gene TRBJ1-3, with 8 positions matching TRBD1. The CDR3 loop spans 13 amino acids. The V gene end was trimmed by 8 bases and the J gene end by 0 bases; junction bases not matched to a gene: 0. The CDR3 loop is CASDRGSGNTIYF. CDR3 bases: TGTGCCAGCGACAGGGGCTCTGGAAACACCATATATTTT.

The chain uses TRBV18 and TRBJ2-7; 12 bases are shared with TRBD1. Germline trimming cut 5 bases from V and 2 bases from J; bases unmatched to any gene: 1. The CDR3 is made up of 14 amino acids. Germline CDR1 reads KGHSH; CDR2 reads LQKENI. The chain's CDR3 is CASSRDRGPYEQYF. For the CDR3, the DNA is TGTGCCAGCTCAAGGGACAGGGGGCCCTACGAGCAGTACTTC.

This clone was observed once. The chain links TRBV24-1 to TRBJ1-2; D is possibly TRBD1 (5 bases). Trimming shortened V by 12 bases and J by 3 bases, and 13 bases separated the two germline ends. The CDR3 sequence is 12 residues long. Germline loops: CDR1 KGHDR, CDR2 SFDVKD. The CDR3 coding sequence is TGTGCCTCCGGCGGGGGGGACTATGGCTACACCTTC. As protein: CASGGGDYGYTF.

The V gene is TRBV2, the J gene TRBJ1-5; D is ambiguous. The length of the CDR3 is 15 residues. The V and J ends lost 2 bases and 3 bases respectively, with 11 bases between them. Germline CDR1 reads SNHLY; CDR2 reads FYNNEI. The CDR3 DNA follows: TGTGCCAGCAGTGAAAATCGGGTGACCAATCAGCCCCAGCATTTT. It codes for CASSENRVTNQPQHF.

This rearrangement joins TRBV28 to TRBJ2-4; TRBD1 is a possible D gene (6 bases). The CDR3 contains 13 residues. From germline, CDR1 is MDHEN and CDR2 SYDVKM. V lost 2 bases to trimming and J lost 8 bases, with 10 bases between them. CDR3 nucleotides: TGTGCCAGCAGTTTAGCCAGGGGCGACATTCAGTACTTC. Translation: CASSLARGDIQYF.

CDR3 sequence reads: CASSSGGGSTDTQYF. In DNA, the CDR3 is TGTGCCAGCAGCTCCGGGGGGGGGAGCACAGATACGCAGTATTTT. The chain is built from TRBV5-4 and TRBJ2-3; 8 bases fit TRBD2. The CDR3 runs to 15 residues. Per the germline V gene, CDR1 is SGHNT and CDR2 is YYREEE (reference sequence). With V trimmed by 3 bases and J by 0 bases, 3 bases remained unmatched.

The chain has TRBV14 and TRBJ1-1; D might be TRBD1 (5 bases). With 1 base removed from V and 5 bases from J, the gap between germline ends came to 17 bases. Germline lookup yields CDR1 SGHDN and CDR2 FVKESK. The CDR3 covers 16 residues. In nucleotides, the CDR3 is TGTGCCAGCAGCCAAGGGGGGGACTCTGGCTCGACTGAAGCTTTCTTT. Residues: CASSQGGDSGSTEAFF.

This chain connects TRBV7-3 to TRBJ2-5; 7 bases align to TRBD1. CDR1 is SGHTA, CDR2 FQGTGA, per germline. Germline trimming cut 5 bases from V and 5 bases from J; bases unmatched to any gene: 5. CDR3 length: 13 residues. DNA of the CDR3: TGTGCCAGCAGCCAGGGGGTCGGGGAGACCCAGTACTTC. Translating it yields CASSQGVGETQYF.

This chain connects TRBV27 to TRBJ2-7, with unresolved D. Trimming took off 2 bases at V and 6 bases at J, with 11 bases between the two ends. CDR3 length: 13 amino acids. The germline CDR1 and CDR2 sequences are MNHEY and SMNVEV (reference sequence). CDR3 amino acids: CASSLSPESEQYF. Written as DNA, the CDR3 is TGTGCCAGCAGTTTAAGCCCCGAGAGCGAGCAGTACTTC.

This clone turned up a few times. This chain links TRBV5-6 with TRBJ2-3, with a weak D call TRBD1 (5 bases). In germline, CDR1 is SGHDT, CDR2 YYEEEE. The CDR3 has 15 residues. Between the trimmed V and J ends, which lost 2 bases and 0 bases, there was a span of 10 bases. The CDR3 DNA sequence: TGTGCCAGCAGCTTTGGGGCGACTAGCACAGATACGCAGTATTTT. This encodes CASSFGATSTDTQYF.

V is TRBV7-8 and J is TRBJ1-1; no clear D gene. The V end was cut by 2 bases, the J end by 3 bases, with 7 bases between. Germline V gene lookup returns CDR1 SGHVS and CDR2 FQNEAQ. This CDR3 contains 13 residues. DNA for the CDR3: TGTGCCAGCAGCTTAATGGAGGACACTGAAGCTTTCTTT. It yields the protein CASSLMEDTEAFF.

This chain uses TRBV24-1 with TRBJ2-5, with D perhaps matching TRBD2 (5 bases). V was trimmed by 4 bases and J by 2 bases, leaving 13 bases between them. Germline lookup yields CDR1 KGHDR and CDR2 SFDVKD. The CDR3 loop spans 15 amino acids. DNA of the CDR3: TGTGCCACCAGTGACCAAAGGACGGGACAAGAGACCCAGTACTTC. This sequence encodes CATSDQRTGQETQYF.

This clone appeared a single time. This rearrangement joins TRBV5-1 to TRBJ2-1; tentatively, D is TRBD2 (5 bases). The germline V gene encodes CDR1 SGHRS and CDR2 YFSETQ. The CDR3 is 13 amino acids. Trimming removed 4 bases from V and 3 bases from J, with 8 bases in between. CDR3 sequence: CASSDGVYNEQFF. The CDR3 nucleotides read TGCGCCAGCAGCGACGGGGTCTACAATGAGCAGTTCTTC.

This chain uses TRBV14 with TRBJ2-5, with 7 nucleotides matching TRBD2. The CDR3 sequence is 16 residues long. J gave up 2 bases and V 4 bases, and 10 bases lay outside the gene matches. The germline V gene encodes CDR1 SGHDN and CDR2 FVKESK. For the CDR3, the DNA is TGTGCCAGCAGCCGACCGTGGGCGGGGGTACAAGAGACCCAGTACTTC. This gives the protein CASSRPWAGVQETQYF.

The chain is built from TRBV7-9 and TRBJ1-2; 9 nucleotides match TRBD1. The CDR3 extends over 15 amino acids. Germline V lookup: CDR1 SEHNR, CDR2 FQNEAQ (reference sequence). The V gene end was trimmed by 5 bases and the J gene end by 1 base; junction bases not matched to a gene: 5. In nucleotides, the CDR3 is TGTGCCAGCAGCCCTGGACAGGGGCATAACTATGGCTACACCTTC. Protein product: CASSPGQGHNYGYTF.

The chain has TRBV5-1 and TRBJ1-2; 7 bases map to TRBD1. The CDR3 has 15 residues. The germline CDR1 and CDR2 sequences are SGHRS and YFSETQ. The ends lost 2 bases at V and 3 bases at J; junction bases unmatched: 7. This CDR3 reads CASSFTGTDYYGYTF. The CDR3 coding sequence is TGCGCCAGCAGCTTCACCGGGACAGACTACTATGGCTACACCTTC.

J is TRBJ2-1 and V is TRBV5-1; 8 bases match TRBD2. The V gene end was trimmed by 4 bases and the J gene end by 2 bases; junction bases not matched to a gene: 5. The germline V gene has CDR1 SGHRS and CDR2 YFSETQ. The CDR3 is made up of 15 amino acids. The CDR3 sequence: CASSPAGGTYNEQFF. The CDR3 coding sequence is TGCGCCAGCAGCCCGGCGGGGGGTACCTACAATGAGCAGTTCTTC. The full variable domain, with the rest looked up from reference TRBV5-1 and TRBJ2-1, is KAGVTQTPRYLIKTRGQQVTLSCSPISGHRSVSWYQQTPGQGLQFLFEYFSETQRNKGNFPGRFSGRQFSNSRSEMNVSTLELGDSALYLCASSPAGGTYNEQFFGPGTRLTVL.

V usage is TRBV12-3 or TRBV12-4 and J usage is TRBJ1-1; D gene unclear. The CDR3 is made up of 11 amino acids. Trimming removed 9 bases at V and 7 bases at J, with 12 bases between. The CDR3 nucleotides read TGTGCCAGTCAAAGCCGTCTTGAAGCTTTCTTT. Translating it yields CASQSRLEAFF.

The chain recombines TRBV5-1 with TRBJ1-2, with 10 bases aligning to TRBD1. CDR1 is SGHRS, CDR2 YFSETQ, per germline. Trimming took 5 bases from V and 3 from J; bases not matched to a gene: 7. The CDR3 contains 15 residues. CDR3 sequence: CASRDRGTDYYGYTF. In nucleotides, the CDR3 is TGCGCCAGCAGGGACAGGGGGACGGACTACTATGGCTACACCTTC.

This chain links TRBV19 with TRBJ2-3; 13 bases align to TRBD2. Germline V gives CDR1 LNHDA, CDR2 SQIVND (reference sequence). Losses at the gene ends were 3 bases for V and 7 bases for J; bases not matched to a gene: 10. CDR3 length equals 17 residues. CDR3 nucleotides: TGTGCCAGTAGTATCGGTTCTACTAGCGGGGGGGCTCATACGCAGTATTTT. Translation gives CASSIGSTSGGAHTQYF.

This sequence joins TRBV2 and TRBJ1-4, with D possibly TRBD1 on 6 matching bases. The CDR3 has 16 amino acids. Trimming left V 4 bases short and J 0 bases short, with 12 bases between. Germline values: CDR1 SNHLY, CDR2 FYNNEI. The CDR3 spells CASSVYRAATNEKLFF. CDR3 DNA sequence: TGTGCCAGCAGTGTGTACAGGGCGGCAACTAATGAAAAACTGTTTTTT. Complete variable domain (other parts from reference TRBV2 and TRBJ1-4): EPEVTQTPSHQVTQMGQEVILRCVPISNHLYFYWYRQILGQKVEFLVSFYNNEISEKSEIFDDQFSVERPDGSNFTLKIRSTKLEDSAMYFCASSVYRAATNEKLFFGSGTQLSVL.

J is TRBJ1-4 and V is TRBV30; D not resolved. CDR1 GTSNPN and CDR2 SVGIG come from the germline V gene (reference sequence). The CDR3 length is 13 residues. V lost 1 base, J lost 4 bases, and 7 bases lay in between. The DNA of the CDR3 is TGTGCCTGGAGTGGGGGAGTTAATGAAAAACTGTTTTTT. Encoded protein: CAWSGGVNEKLFF.

V is TRBV11-2 and J is TRBJ1-2, with 8 bases identical to TRBD1. Trimming cost V 5 bases and J 7 bases; bases outside gene matches: 9. Germline V lookup: CDR1 SGHAT, CDR2 FQNNGV. The CDR3 loop spans 14 amino acids. Here the CDR3 reads CASSMTDRAVGYTF. The CDR3 DNA follows: TGTGCCAGCAGCATGACGGACAGGGCTGTTGGCTACACCTTC.